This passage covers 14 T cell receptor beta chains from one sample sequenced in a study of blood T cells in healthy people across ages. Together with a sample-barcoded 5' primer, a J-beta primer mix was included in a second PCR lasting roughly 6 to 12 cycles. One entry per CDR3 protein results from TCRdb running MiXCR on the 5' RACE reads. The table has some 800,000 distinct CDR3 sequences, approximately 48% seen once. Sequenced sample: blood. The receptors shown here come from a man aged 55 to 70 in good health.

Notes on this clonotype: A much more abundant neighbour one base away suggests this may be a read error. The CDR3 loop reads CASSSRDRASYEQYF. The CDR3, as DNA: TGTGCCAGCAGCTCCCGGGACAGGGCCTCCTACGAGCAGTACTTC. This sequence joins TRBV27 and TRBJ2-7; 9 positions agree with TRBD1. Germline CDR1 MNHEY, CDR2 SMNVEV (reference sequence). This CDR3 has 15 residues. Trimming removed 6 bases from V and 0 bases from J; junction bases left unmatched: 6.

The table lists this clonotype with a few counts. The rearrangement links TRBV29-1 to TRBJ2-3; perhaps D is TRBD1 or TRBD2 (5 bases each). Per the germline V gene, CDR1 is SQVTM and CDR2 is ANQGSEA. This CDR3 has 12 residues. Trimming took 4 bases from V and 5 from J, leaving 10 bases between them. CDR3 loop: CSVVGDGDTQYF. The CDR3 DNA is TGCAGCGTTGTGGGGGATGGAGATACGCAGTATTTT.

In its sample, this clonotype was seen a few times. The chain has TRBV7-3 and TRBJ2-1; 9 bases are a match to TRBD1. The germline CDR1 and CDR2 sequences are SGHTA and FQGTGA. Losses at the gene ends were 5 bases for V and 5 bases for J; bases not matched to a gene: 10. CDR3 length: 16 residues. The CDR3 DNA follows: TGTGCCAGCAGCCGCTCCCCGGGACAGGGAGACAATGAGCAGTTCTTC. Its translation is CASSRSPGQGDNEQFF.

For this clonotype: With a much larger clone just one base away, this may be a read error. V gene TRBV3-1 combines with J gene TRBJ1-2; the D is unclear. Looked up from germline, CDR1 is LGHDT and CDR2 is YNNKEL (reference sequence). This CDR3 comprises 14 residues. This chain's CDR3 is CASSPLQERYGCTF. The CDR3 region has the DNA TGTGCCAGCAGCCCCCTGCAGGAGCGGTATGGCTGCACCTTC.

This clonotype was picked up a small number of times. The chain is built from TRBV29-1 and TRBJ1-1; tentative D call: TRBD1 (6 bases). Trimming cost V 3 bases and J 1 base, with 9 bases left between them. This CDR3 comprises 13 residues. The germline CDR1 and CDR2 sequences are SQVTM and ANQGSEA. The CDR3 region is CSVDGQPNTEAFF. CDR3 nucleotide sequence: TGCAGCGTTGATGGACAGCCGAACACTGAAGCTTTCTTT. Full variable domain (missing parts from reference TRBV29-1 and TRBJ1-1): SAVISQKPSRDICQRGTSLTIQCQVDSQVTMMFWYRQQPGQSLTLIATANQGSEATYESGFVIDKFPISRPNLTFSTLTVSNMSPEDSSIYLCSVDGQPNTEAFFGQGTRLTVV.

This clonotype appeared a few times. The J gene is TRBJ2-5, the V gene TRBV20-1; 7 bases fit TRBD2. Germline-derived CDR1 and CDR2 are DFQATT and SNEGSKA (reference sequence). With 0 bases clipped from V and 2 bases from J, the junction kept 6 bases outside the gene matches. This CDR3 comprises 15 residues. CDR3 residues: CSARDGGGPQETQYF. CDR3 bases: TGCAGTGCTAGAGATGGCGGGGGACCGCAAGAGACCCAGTACTTC.

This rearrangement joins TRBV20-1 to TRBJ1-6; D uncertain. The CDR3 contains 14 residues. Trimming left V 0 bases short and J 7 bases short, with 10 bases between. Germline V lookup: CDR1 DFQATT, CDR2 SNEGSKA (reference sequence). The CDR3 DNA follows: TGCAGTGCTAGAGAAGGACGGAAAAATTCACCCCTCCACTTT. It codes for CSAREGRKNSPLHF.

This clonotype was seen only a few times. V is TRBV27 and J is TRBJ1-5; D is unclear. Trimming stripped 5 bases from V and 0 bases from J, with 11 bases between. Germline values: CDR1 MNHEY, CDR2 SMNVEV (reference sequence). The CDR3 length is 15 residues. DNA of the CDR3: TGTGCCAGCAGTCCCCGTGGGGTTAGCAATCAGCCCCAGCATTTT. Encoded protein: CASSPRGVSNQPQHF.

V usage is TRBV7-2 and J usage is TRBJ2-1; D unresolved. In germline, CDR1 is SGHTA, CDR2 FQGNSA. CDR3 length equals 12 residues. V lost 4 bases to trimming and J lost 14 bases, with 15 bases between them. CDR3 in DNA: TGTGCCAGCAGCTCCGACACCCTCCCTAAGTTCTTC. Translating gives CASSSDTLPKFF.

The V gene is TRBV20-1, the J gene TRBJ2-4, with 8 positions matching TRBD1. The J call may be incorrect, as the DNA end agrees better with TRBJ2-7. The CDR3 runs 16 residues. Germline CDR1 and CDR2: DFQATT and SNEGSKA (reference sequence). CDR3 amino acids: CSAAPLGQGGLNEQYF. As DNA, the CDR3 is TGCAGTGCCGCGCCCCTCGGACAGGGAGGTTTGAACGAGCAGTACTTC.

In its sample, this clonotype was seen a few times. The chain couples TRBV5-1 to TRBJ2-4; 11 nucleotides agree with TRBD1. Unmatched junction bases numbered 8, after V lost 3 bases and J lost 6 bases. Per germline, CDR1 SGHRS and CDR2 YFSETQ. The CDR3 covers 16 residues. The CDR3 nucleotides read TGCGCCAGCAGCTCGGGGGACAGGGGGTTTTTAAACATTCAGTACTTC. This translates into CASSSGDRGFLNIQYF. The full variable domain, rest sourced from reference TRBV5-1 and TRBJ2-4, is KAGVTQTPRYLIKTRGQQVTLSCSPISGHRSVSWYQQTPGQGLQFLFEYFSETQRNKGNFPGRFSGRQFSNSRSEMNVSTLELGDSALYLCASSSGDRGFLNIQYFGAGTRLSVL.

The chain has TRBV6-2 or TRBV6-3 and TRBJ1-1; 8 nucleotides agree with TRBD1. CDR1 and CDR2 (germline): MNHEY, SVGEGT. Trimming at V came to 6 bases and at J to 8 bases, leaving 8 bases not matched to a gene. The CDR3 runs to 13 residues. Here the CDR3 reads CASRRTGTPEAFF. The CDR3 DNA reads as TGTGCCAGCAGGAGGACAGGGACGCCGGAAGCTTTCTTT.

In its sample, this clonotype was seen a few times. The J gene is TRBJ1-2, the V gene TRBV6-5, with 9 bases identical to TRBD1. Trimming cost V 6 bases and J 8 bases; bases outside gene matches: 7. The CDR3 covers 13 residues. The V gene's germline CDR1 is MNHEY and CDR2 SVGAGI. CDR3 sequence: CASSINRGRGYTF. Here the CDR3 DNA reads TGTGCCAGCAGCATAAACAGGGGGCGAGGCTACACCTTC.

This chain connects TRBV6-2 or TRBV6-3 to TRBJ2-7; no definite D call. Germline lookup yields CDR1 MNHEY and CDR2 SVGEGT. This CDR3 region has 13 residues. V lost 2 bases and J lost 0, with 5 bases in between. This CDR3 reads CASSYQSSYEQYF. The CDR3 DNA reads TGTGCCAGCAGTTACCAAAGCTCCTACGAGCAGTACTTC.